The present entry profiles one T cell receptor (beta chain) with its context. TCR beta VDJ combinations and CDR3 sequences were profiled from genomic DNA. TCRdb passed the reads through MiXCR, listing each CDR3 protein once. Among some 180,000 distinct CDR3 sequences listed, 50% to 65% were seen once. Patients selected for sequencing had displayed CD8+CD57+ cell expansion by flow cytometry. The data originate from a study of CD8+CD57+ T cells in acquired aplastic anemia. The CDR3 totals 15 residues. V lost 5 bases and J 5 bases, leaving 16 bases between the germline ends. In germline, CDR1 is SEHNR, CDR2 FQNEAQ (reference sequence).

This chain connects TRBV7-9 to TRBJ2-1, with unresolved D. The receptor comes from a human donor with aplastic anemia. The sample was sorted CD4+, CD8+, or CD8+CD57+ T cells (not recorded which) from PBMCs. The CDR3 coding sequence is TGTGCCAGCAGCCACCCCGGGTCAGCAAACAATGAGCAGTTCTTC. Protein product: CASSHPGSANNEQFF.